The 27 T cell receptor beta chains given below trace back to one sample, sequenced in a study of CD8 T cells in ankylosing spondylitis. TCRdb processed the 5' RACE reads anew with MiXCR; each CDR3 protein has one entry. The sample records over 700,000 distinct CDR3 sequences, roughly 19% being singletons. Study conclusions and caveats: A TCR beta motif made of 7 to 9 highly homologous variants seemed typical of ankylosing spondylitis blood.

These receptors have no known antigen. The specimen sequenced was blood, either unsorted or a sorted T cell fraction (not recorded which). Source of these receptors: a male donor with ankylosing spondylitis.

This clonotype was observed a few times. CDR3 region: CASSATRYGGPYGYTF. Written as DNA, the CDR3 is TGTGCCAGCAGTGCAACCCGGTACGGGGGGCCATATGGCTACACCTTC. This chain joins TRBV6-1 and TRBJ1-2; maybe TRBD1 (6 bases). Trimming took off 4 bases at V and 5 bases at J, with 20 bases between the two ends. Germline loops: CDR1 MNHNS, CDR2 SASEGT. The CDR3 runs 16 residues.

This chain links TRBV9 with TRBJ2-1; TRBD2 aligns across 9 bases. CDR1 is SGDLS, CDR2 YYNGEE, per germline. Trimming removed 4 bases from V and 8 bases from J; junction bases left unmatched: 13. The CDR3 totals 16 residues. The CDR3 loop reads CASSPLGREGRDEQFF. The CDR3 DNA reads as TGTGCCAGCAGCCCTCTAGGGCGGGAGGGCCGGGATGAGCAGTTCTTC.

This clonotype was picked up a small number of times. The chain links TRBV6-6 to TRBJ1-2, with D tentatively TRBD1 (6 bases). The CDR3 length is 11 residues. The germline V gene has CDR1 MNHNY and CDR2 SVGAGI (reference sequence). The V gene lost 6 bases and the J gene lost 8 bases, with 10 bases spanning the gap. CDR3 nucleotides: TGTGCCAGCAGAGCGGACAGAGGCTACACCTTC. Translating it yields CASRADRGYTF.

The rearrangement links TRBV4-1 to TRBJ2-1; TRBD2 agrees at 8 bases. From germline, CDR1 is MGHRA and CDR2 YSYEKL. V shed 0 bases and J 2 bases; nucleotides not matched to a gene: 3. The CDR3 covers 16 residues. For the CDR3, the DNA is TGCGCCAGCAGCCAAGATTACGGGAGGGCCTACAATGAGCAGTTCTTC. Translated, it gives CASSQDYGRAYNEQFF.

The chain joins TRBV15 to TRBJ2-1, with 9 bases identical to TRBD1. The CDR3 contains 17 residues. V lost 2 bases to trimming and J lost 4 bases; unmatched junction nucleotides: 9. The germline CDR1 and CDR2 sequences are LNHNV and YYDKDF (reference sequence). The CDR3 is CATSRSQGANLYNEQFF. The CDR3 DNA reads TGTGCCACCAGCAGATCACAGGGGGCAAACCTGTACAATGAGCAGTTCTTC.

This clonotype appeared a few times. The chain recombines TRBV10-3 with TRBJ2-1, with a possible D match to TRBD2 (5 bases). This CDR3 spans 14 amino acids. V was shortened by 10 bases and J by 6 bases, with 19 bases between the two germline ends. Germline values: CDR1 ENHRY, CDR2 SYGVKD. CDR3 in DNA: TGTGCCACCCAGCCCGACTCAGGAGGCAATGAGCAGTTCTTC. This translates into CATQPDSGGNEQFF.

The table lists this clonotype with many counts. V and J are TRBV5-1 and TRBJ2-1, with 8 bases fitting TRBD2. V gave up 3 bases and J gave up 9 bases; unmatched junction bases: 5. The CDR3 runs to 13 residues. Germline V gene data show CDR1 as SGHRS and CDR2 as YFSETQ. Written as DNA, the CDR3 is TGCGCCAGCAGCTCCGCGGGGGGCAGTGAGCAGTTCTTC. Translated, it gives CASSSAGGSEQFF.

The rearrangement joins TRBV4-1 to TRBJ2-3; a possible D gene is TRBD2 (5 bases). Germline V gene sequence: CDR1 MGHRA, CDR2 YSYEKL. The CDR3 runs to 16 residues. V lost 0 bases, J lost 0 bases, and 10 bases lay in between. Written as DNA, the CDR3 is TGCGCCAGCAGCCAAGATCGGGGTCGGAGCACAGATACGCAGTATTTT. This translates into CASSQDRGRSTDTQYF.

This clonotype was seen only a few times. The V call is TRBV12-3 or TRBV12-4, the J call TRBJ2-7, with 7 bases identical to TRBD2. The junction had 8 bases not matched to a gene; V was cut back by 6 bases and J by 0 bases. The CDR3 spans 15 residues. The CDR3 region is CASRLLAESSYEQYF. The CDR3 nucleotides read TGTGCCAGCAGGCTTCTAGCGGAAAGCTCCTACGAGCAGTACTTC.

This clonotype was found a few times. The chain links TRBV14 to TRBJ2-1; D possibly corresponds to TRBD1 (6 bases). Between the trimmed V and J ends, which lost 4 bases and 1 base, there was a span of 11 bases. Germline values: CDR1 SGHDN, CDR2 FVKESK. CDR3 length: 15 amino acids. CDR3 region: CASSPRQESYNEQFF. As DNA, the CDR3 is TGTGCCAGCAGCCCTCGACAGGAATCCTACAATGAGCAGTTCTTC. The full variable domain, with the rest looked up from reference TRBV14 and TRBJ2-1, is EAGVTQFPSHSVIEKGQTVTLRCDPISGHDNLYWYRRVMGKEIKFLLHFVKESKQDESGMPNNRFLAERTGGTYSTLKVQPAELEDSGVYFCASSPRQESYNEQFFGPGTRLTVL.

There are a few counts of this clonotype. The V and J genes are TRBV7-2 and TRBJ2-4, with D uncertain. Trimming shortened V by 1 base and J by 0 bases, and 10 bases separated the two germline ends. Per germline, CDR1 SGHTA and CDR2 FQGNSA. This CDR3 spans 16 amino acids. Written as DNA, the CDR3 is TGTGCCAGCAGCTTAGAGAACACACTAGCCAAAAACATTCAGTACTTC. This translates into CASSLENTLAKNIQYF.

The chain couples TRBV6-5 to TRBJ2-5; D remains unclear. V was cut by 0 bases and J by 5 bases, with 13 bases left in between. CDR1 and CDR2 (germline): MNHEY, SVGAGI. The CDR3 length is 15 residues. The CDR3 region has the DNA TGTGCCAGCAGTTACTCGACCCACCACGGGGAGACCCAGTACTTC. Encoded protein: CASSYSTHHGETQYF.

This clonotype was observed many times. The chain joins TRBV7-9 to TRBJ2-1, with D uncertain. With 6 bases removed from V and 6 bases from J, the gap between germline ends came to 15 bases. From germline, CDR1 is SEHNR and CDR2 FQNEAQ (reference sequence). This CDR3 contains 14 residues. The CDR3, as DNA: TGTGCCAGCAGTTTAAAGACAAAGGGCAATGAGCAGTTCTTC. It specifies CASSLKTKGNEQFF.

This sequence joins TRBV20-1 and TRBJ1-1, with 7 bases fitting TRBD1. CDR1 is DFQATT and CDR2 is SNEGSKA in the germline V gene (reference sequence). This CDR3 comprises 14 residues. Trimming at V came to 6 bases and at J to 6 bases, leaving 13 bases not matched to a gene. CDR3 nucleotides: TGCAGTGCCCGAACACAGGGGCTAAGGGCTGAAGCTTTCTTT. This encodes CSARTQGLRAEAFF.

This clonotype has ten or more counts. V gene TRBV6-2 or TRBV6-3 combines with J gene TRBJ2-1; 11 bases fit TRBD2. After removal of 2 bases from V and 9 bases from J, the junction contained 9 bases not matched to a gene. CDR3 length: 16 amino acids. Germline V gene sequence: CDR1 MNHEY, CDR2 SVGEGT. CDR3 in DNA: TGTGCCAGCAGTTACCTTCTACTAGCGGGAGACCGTGAGCAGTTCTTC. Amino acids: CASSYLLLAGDREQFF.

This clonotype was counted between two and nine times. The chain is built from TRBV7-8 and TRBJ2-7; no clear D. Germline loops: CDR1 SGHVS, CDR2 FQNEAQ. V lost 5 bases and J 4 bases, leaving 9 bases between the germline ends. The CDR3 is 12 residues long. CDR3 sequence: CASSRFHYEQYF. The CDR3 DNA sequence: TGTGCCAGCAGCCGTTTCCATTACGAGCAGTACTTC.

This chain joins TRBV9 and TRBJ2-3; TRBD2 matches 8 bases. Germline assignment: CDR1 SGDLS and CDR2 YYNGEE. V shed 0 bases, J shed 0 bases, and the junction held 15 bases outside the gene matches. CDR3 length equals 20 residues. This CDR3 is CASSVVPVAGISSSTDTQYF. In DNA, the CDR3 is TGTGCCAGCAGCGTAGTTCCAGTAGCGGGAATCTCATCTAGCACAGATACGCAGTATTTT.

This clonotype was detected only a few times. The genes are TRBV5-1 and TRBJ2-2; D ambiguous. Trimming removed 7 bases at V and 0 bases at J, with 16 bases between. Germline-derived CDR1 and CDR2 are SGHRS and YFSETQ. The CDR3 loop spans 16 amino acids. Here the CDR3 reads CASGETSGTNTGELFF. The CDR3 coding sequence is TGCGCCAGCGGCGAAACTTCGGGTACGAACACCGGGGAGCTGTTTTTT.

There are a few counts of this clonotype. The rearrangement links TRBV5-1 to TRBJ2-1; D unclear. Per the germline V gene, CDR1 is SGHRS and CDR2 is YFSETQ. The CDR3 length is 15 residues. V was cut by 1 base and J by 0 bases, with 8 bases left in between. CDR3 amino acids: CASSLWASSYNEQFF. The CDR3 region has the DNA TGCGCCAGCAGCTTGTGGGCGAGCTCCTACAATGAGCAGTTCTTC.

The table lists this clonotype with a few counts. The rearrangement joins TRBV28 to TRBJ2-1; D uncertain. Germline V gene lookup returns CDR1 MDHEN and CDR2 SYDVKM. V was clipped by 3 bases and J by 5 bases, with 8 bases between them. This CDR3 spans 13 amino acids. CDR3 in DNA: TGTGCCAGCAGTTTCGTCAGAAACAATGAGCAGTTCTTC. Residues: CASSFVRNNEQFF.

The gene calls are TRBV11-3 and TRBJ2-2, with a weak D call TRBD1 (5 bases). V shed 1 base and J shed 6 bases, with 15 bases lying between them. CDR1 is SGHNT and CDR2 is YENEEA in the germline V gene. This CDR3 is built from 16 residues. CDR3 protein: CASSLAQGKGAGELFF. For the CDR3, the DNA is TGTGCCAGCAGCTTAGCCCAGGGCAAAGGGGCCGGGGAGCTGTTTTTT.

The CDR3 loop reads CASSRGLAGRNEQFF. The CDR3 nucleotides read TGTGCCAGCAGCCGGGGGCTAGCGGGAAGGAATGAGCAGTTCTTC. V usage is TRBV7-3 and J usage is TRBJ2-1, with TRBD2 identical over 9 bases. After removal of 5 bases from V and 7 bases from J, the junction contained 9 bases not matched to a gene. Germline V gene sequence: CDR1 SGHTA, CDR2 FQGTGA. There are 15 residues in the CDR3.

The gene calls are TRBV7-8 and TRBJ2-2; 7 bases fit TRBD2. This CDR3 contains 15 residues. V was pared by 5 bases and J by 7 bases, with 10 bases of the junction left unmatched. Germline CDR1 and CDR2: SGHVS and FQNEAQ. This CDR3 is CASSTGLDPGGELFF. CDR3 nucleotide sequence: TGTGCCAGCAGCACTGGACTAGACCCCGGCGGGGAGCTGTTTTTT.

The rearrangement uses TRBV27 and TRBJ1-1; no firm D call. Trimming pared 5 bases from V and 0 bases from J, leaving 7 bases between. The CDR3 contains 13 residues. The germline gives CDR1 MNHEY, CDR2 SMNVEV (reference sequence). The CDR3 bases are TGTGCCAGCAGTATACAGATGAACACTGAAGCTTTCTTT. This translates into CASSIQMNTEAFF.

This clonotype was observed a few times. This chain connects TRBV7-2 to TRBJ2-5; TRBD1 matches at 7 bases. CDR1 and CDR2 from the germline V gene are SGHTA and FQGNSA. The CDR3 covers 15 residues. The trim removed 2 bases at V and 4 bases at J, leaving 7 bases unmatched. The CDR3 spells CASSLTGVQGETQYF. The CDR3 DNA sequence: TGTGCCAGCAGCTTAACAGGGGTACAGGGAGAGACCCAGTACTTC.

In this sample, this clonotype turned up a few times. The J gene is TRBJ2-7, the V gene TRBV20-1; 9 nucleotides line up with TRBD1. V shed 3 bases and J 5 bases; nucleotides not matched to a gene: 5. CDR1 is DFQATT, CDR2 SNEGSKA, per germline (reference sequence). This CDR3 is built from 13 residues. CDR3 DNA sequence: TGCAGTGCTAGGGGACAGGGAGTCCACGAGCAGTACTTC. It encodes CSARGQGVHEQYF.

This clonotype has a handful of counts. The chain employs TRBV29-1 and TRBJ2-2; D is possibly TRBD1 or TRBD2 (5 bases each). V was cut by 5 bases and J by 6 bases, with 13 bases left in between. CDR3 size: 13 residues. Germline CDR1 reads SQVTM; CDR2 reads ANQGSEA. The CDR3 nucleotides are TGCAGCGTTCGGGGCGAGCAATCCGGGGAGCTGTTTTTT. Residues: CSVRGEQSGELFF.